The rows below give T cell receptor beta chains drawn from one sample of a study of T-cell memory formation after mild COVID-19. TCRdb redid the calling of the 5' RACE reads with MiXCR, one entry per CDR3 protein. The sample yields roughly 550,000 distinct CDR3 sequences, 20% seen once. Sequenced input: PBMCs or a T cell subset sorted from them (not recorded which). All receptors come from an adult woman who had mild COVID-19 (a few samples of this study predate the infection). Cell type and time point are not known. Both conserved end residues are part of each CDR3. The order of the fields is J gene, clone size, V gene, D gene, CDR3 protein, CDR3 DNA. The D gene is left open where the match is weak. Size values are once, few and many counts, or a class for expanded clones, and some rows have none.

>TRBJ2-7|-|TRBV12-3/TRBV12-4|-
CASSPSNYEQYF
TGTGCCAGCAGTCCATCGAACTACGAGCAGTACTTC
>TRBJ2-7|few|TRBV12-3/TRBV12-4|-
CASSLIGWSYEQYF
TGTGCCAGCAGTTTAATAGGGTGGAGCTACGAGCAGTACTTC
>TRBJ1-5|-|TRBV27|-
CASSPTFGGDQPQHF
TGTGCCAGCAGCCCCACCTTCGGGGGAGATCAGCCCCAGCATTTT
>TRBJ2-7|few|TRBV7-8|-
CASSLASSDEQYF
TGTGCCAGCAGCTTAGCTAGCTCCGACGAGCAGTACTTC
>TRBJ2-3|few|TRBV27|TRBD2
CASSSATSGDTDTQYF
TGTGCCAGCTCTTCGGCCACTAGCGGAGACACAGATACGCAGTATTTT
>TRBJ2-3|few|TRBV12-3/TRBV12-4|-
CASSNQGLGTDTQYF
TGTGCCAGCAGCAATCAGGGCCTTGGCACAGATACGCAGTATTTT
>TRBJ2-3|few|TRBV7-9|TRBD2
CASSLAGTSGRVYF
TGTGCCAGCAGCTTAGCCGGGACTAGCGGGAGAGTTTATTTT
>TRBJ1-1|-|TRBV5-1|-
CASSQKGGVPTEAFF
TGCGCCAGCAGCCAAAAGGGGGGAGTGCCAACTGAAGCTTTCTTT
>TRBJ2-2|many|TRBV29-1|-
CSVWNTGELFF
TGCAGCGTTTGGAACACCGGGGAGCTGTTTTTT
>TRBJ2-5|-|TRBV5-1|-
CASSLGAGRYQETQYF
TGCGCCAGCAGCTTGGGGGCAGGGCGGTACCAAGAGACCCAGTACTTC
>TRBJ2-5|many|TRBV29-1|TRBD2
CSVESAGARQETQYF
TGCAGCGTTGAAAGCGCGGGAGCCCGACAAGAGACCCAGTACTTC
>TRBJ1-4|-|TRBV4-2|-
CASSQELSGWGTVPTNEKLFF
TGTGCCAGCAGCCAAGAATTAAGTGGTTGGGGTACAGTACCAACTAATGAAAAACTGTTTTTT
>TRBJ1-4|few|TRBV2|-
CASSASGRNEKLFF
TGTGCCAGCAGTGCTTCAGGGAGAAATGAAAAACTGTTTTTT
>TRBJ2-2|few|TRBV24-1|-
CATSDPGHTNTGELFF
TGTGCCACCAGTGATCCAGGGCATACAAACACCGGGGAGCTGTTTTTT
>TRBJ2-1|many|TRBV7-2|TRBD2
CASSPLAGRHEQFF
TGTGCCAGCAGCCCACTAGCGGGTCGACATGAGCAGTTCTTC